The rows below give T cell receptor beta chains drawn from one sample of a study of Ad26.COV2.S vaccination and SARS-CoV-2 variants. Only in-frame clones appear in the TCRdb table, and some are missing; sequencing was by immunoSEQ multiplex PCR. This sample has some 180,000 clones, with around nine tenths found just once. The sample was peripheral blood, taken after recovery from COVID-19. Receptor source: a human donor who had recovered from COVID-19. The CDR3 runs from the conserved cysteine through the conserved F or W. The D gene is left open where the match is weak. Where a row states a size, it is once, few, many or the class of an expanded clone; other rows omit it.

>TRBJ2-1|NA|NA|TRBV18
CASSPITGGFSYNEQFF
TGTGCCAGCTCACCGATAACGGGGGGCTTTTCCTACAATGAGCAGTTCTTC
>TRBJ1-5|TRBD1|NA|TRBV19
CASSPGQSNQPQHF
TGTGCCAGTAGTCCGGGACAGAGCAATCAGCCCCAGCATTTT
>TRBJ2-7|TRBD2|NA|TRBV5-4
CASSPGTSGIYEQYF
TGTGCCAGCAGTCCCGGGACTAGCGGGATCTACGAGCAGTACTTC
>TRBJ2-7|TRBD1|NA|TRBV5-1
CASSFRQGLDEQYF
TGCGCCAGCAGCTTCCGACAGGGGCTGGACGAGCAGTACTTC
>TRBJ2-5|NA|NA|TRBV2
CASAGARGGETQYF
TGTGCCAGCGCGGGGGCGAGGGGAGGGGAGACCCAGTACTTC
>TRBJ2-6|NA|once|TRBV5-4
CASSSRGVGANVLTF
TGTGCCAGCAGCTCTAGGGGGGTTGGGGCCAACGTCCTGACTTTC
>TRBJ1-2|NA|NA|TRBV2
CASRATGSYGYTF
TGTGCCAGCAGGGCAACAGGGAGCTATGGCTACACCTTC
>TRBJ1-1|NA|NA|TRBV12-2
CASRVPMNTEAFF
TGTGCAAGTCGCGTTCCAATGAACACTGAAGCTTTCTTT
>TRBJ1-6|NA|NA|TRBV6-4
CASILRAQNSPLHF
TGTGCCAGCATTCTCCGGGCCCAGAATTCACCCCTCCACTTT
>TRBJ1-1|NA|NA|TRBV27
CASSSVLGAGNTEAFF
TGTGCCAGCAGTTCCGTCCTGGGGGCAGGGAACACTGAAGCTTTCTTT
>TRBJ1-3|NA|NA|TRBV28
CASSLRSGNTIYF
TGTGCCAGCAGTTTAAGGTCCGGAAACACCATATATTTT
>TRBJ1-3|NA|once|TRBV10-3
CAISDPLYGNTIYF
TGTGCCATCAGTGACCCGCTTTATGGGAACACCATATATTTT
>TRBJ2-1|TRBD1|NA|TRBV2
CASKVARGRGEQFF
TGTGCCAGCAAGGTGGCCAGGGGGCGCGGGGAGCAGTTCTTC
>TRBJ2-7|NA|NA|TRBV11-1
CASSLAVGPYEQYF
TGTGCCAGCAGCTTAGCCGTGGGGCCCTACGAGCAGTACTTC
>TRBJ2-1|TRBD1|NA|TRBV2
CASSEARTGGNEQFF
TGTGCCAGCAGTGAAGCCCGGACAGGGGGCAATGAGCAGTTCTTC
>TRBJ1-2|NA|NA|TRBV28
CASSLVVLSGYGYTF
TGTGCCAGCAGTTTAGTCGTCCTCTCGGGTTATGGCTACACCTTC
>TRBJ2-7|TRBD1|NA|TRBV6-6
CASSYSTGQGYEQYF
TGTGCCAGCAGTTACTCGACGGGACAGGGGTACGAGCAGTACTTC